This TCR beta chain was captured by sequencing in a study of OX40 agonist ivuxolimab in advanced cancers. Study information: The dose-escalation group included hepatocellular carcinoma, melanoma, renal cell carcinoma and head and neck cancer. Checkpoint inhibitors had been given previously to about 40% of patients. Study findings and constraints: At doses 0.1 to 3.0 mg/kg, CD4+ and CD8+ clones expanded. Antigens targeted by the expanded peripheral T cells were not determined.

The CDR3 runs to 15 residues. The germline gives CDR1 ENHRY, CDR2 SYGVKD. V shed 4 bases and J shed 8 bases, with 17 bases lying between them. With regard to this clone: No antigen is known for it.

The assay was immunoSEQ multiplex PCR, and TCRdb's table has in-frame clones only and misses some. The sample includes about 72,000 clones, 89% of them seen just once. The chain carries TRBV10-3 and TRBJ1-4, with D perhaps matching TRBD1 (5 bases). The TCR was taken from an adult with an advanced solid tumor such as melanoma, head and neck, liver or kidney cancer. The source was CD4+ or CD8+ T cells sorted from blood, collected in a trial of the OX40 agonist ivuxolimab. The CDR3 nucleotides are TGTGCCATCAGTGGGGGAGGGGACTCGGGCGAAAAACTGTTTTTT. It codes for CAISGGGDSGEKLFF.